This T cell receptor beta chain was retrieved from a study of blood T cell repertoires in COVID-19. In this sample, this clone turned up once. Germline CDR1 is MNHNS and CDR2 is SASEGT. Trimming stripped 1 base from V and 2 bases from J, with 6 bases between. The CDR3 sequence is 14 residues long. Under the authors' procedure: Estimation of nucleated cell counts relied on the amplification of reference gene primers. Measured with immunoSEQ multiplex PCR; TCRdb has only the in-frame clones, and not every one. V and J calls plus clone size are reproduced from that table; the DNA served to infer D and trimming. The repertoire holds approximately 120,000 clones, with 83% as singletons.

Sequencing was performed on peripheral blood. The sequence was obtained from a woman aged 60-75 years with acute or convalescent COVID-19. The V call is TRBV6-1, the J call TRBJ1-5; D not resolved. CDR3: CASSEERGNQPQHF. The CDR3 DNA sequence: TGTGCCAGCAGTGAAGAGAGGGGCAATCAGCCCCAGCATTTT.